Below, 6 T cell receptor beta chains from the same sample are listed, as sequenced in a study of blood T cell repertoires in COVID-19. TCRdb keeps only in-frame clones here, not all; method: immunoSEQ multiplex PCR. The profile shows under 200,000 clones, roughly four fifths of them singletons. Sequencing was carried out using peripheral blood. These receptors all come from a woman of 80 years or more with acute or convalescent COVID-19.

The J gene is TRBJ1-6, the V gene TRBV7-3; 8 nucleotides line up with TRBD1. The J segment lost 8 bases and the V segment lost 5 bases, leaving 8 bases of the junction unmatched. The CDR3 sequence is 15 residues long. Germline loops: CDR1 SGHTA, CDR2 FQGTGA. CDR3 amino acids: CASSTGTGGYSPLHF. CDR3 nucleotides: TGTGCCAGCAGCACCGGTACAGGGGGATATTCACCCCTCCACTTT.

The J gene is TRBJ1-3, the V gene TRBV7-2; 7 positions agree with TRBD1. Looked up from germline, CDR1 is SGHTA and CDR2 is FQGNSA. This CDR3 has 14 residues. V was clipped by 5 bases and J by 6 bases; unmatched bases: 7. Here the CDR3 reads CASSPIGTENTIYF. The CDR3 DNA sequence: TGTGCCAGCAGCCCCATCGGGACAGAAAACACCATATATTTT.

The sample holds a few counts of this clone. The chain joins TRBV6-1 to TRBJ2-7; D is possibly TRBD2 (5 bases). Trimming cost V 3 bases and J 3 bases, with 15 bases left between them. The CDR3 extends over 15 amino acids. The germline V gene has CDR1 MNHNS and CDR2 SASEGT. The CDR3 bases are TGTGCCAGCAGTGATGCCGGGATAAGTTACTACGAGCAGTACTTC. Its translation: CASSDAGISYYEQYF.

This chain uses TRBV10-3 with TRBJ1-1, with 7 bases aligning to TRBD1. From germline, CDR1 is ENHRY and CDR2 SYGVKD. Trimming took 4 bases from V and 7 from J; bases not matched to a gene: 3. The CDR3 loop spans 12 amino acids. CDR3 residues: CAISATGDEAFF. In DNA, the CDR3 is TGTGCCATCAGTGCCACAGGGGATGAAGCTTTCTTT.

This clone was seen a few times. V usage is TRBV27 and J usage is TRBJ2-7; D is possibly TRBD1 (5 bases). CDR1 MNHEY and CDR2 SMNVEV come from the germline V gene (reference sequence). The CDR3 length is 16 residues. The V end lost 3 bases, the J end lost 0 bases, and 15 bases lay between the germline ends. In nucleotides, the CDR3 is TGTGCCAGCAGTTTGTCAGGACAAATGAGCTCCTACGAGCAGTACTTC. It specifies CASSLSGQMSSYEQYF.

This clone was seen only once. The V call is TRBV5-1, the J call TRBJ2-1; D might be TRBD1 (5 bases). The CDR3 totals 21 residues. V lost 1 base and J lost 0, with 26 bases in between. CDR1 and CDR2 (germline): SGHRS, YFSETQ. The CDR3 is CASSLNGATPTRASSYNEQFF. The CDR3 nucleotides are TGCGCCAGCAGCTTGAATGGGGCGACACCGACTCGGGCAAGCTCCTACAATGAGCAGTTCTTC. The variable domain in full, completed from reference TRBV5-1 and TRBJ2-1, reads KAGVTQTPRYLIKTRGQQVTLSCSPISGHRSVSWYQQTPGQGLQFLFEYFSETQRNKGNFPGRFSGRQFSNSRSEMNVSTLELGDSALYLCASSLNGATPTRASSYNEQFFGPGTRLTVL.